These 8 T cell receptor beta chains originate from one sample sequenced in a study of cytomegalovirus exposure and HLA in healthy donors. PCR was performed using 60 Vbeta and 13 Jbeta primers. Sequenced by immunoSEQ multiplex PCR; TCRdb stores in-frame clones only, minus some. The sample carries approximately 150,000 clones, roughly 80% recorded once. Material for sequencing was PBMCs. All receptors come from a human donor in good health.

V usage is TRBV7-6 and J usage is TRBJ1-2, with 7 positions matching TRBD1. The V gene end was trimmed by 5 bases and the J gene end by 3 bases; junction bases not matched to a gene: 6. CDR1 and CDR2 (germline): SGHVS, FNYEAQ. This CDR3 spans 14 amino acids. The CDR3, as DNA: TGTGCCAGCAGCCCTGACGGGACAGACTATGGCTACACCTTC. Translated, it gives CASSPDGTDYGYTF.

The chain recombines TRBV4-3 with TRBJ2-3, with 7 bases aligning to TRBD2. CDR3 length: 16 amino acids. Germline V CDR1 and CDR2: LGHNA, YSLEER. Losses at the gene ends were 2 bases for V and 2 bases for J; bases not matched to a gene: 7. CDR3 sequence (DNA): TGCGCCAGCAGCCAACTCCTGGGGGGGACCACAGATACGCAGTATTTT. This sequence encodes CASSQLLGGTTDTQYF.

This chain links TRBV4-1 with TRBJ2-1, with D hard to call. Looked up from germline, CDR1 is MGHRA and CDR2 is YSYEKL. V was trimmed by 1 base and J by 3 bases, leaving 10 bases between them. The CDR3 is made up of 15 amino acids. The CDR3 nucleotides are TGCGCCAGCAGCCAAGTTATCCCTCTCTACAATGAGCAGTTCTTC. Its translation is CASSQVIPLYNEQFF.

As concerns this clone: Other DNA sequences from this sample encode an identical CDR3 as well. The chain combines TRBV5-1 with TRBJ1-1; D perhaps matches TRBD1 (6 bases). The CDR3 has 15 residues. V shed 4 bases and J shed 1 base, with 14 bases lying between them. Germline loops: CDR1 SGHRS, CDR2 YFSETQ. CDR3 region: CASSPTGSQNTEAFF. The CDR3 nucleotides read TGCGCCAGCAGCCCTACAGGGTCTCAGAACACTGAAGCTTTCTTT. The variable domain in full, with the rest retrieved from reference TRBV5-1 and TRBJ1-1, is KAGVTQTPRYLIKTRGQQVTLSCSPISGHRSVSWYQQTPGQGLQFLFEYFSETQRNKGNFPGRFSGRQFSNSRSEMNVSTLELGDSALYLCASSPTGSQNTEAFFGQGTRLTVV.

V and J are TRBV25-1 and TRBJ1-2, with D maybe TRBD1 (5 bases). This CDR3 contains 13 residues. V gave up 2 bases and J gave up 3 bases, with 7 bases separating them. In germline, CDR1 is MGHDK, CDR2 SYGVNS. The CDR3 reads CASSEQGHYGYTF. CDR3 sequence (DNA): TGTGCCAGCAGTGAACAGGGCCACTATGGCTACACCTTC.

CDR3 sequence reads: CAISNSLGADTQYF. CDR3 bases: TGTGCCATCAGTAATAGCCTCGGCGCAGATACGCAGTATTTT. The V call is TRBV10-3, the J call TRBJ2-3; D remains ambiguous. Trimming pared 5 bases from V and 4 bases from J, leaving 13 bases between. There are 14 residues in the CDR3. Per germline, CDR1 ENHRY and CDR2 SYGVKD.

The chain combines TRBV5-1 with TRBJ1-5; 9 bases map to TRBD1. This CDR3 contains 16 residues. The V gene end was trimmed by 4 bases and the J gene end by 8 bases; junction bases not matched to a gene: 13. CDR1 and CDR2 (germline): SGHRS, YFSETQ. This CDR3 reads CASSPKGTGNGEPQHF. DNA of the CDR3: TGCGCCAGCAGCCCCAAGGGGACAGGGAACGGTGAGCCCCAGCATTTT.

The chain is built from TRBV21-1 and TRBJ1-2; TRBD1, as called in the table, went unchecked against the DNA. TRBV21-1 is marked as a pseudogene. The CDR3 sequence is 16 residues long. The CDR3 here is CASRRGQGLTNYGYTF. DNA for the CDR3: TGTGCCAGCAGGAGGGGACAGGGTCTCACTAACTATGGCTACACCTTC.